This T cell receptor (beta chain) was recorded in a study of cytomegalovirus exposure and HLA in healthy donors. Only one count was recorded for this clone. This CDR3 has 15 residues. In germline, CDR1 is SGHNT, CDR2 YENEEA. V was clipped by 5 bases and J by 4 bases; unmatched bases: 7. Both 60 Vbeta primers and 13 Jbeta primers went into the PCR. The data were produced by immunoSEQ multiplex PCR, yet TCRdb's version contains in-frame clones alone and is incomplete. The sample includes tens of thousands of clones, approximately 65% of them seen just once. Sequences were obtained from PBMCs. The sequence derives from a man aged 30 to 39 in good health and CMV-seronegative. The chain joins TRBV11-3 to TRBJ1-1, with 10 nucleotides matching TRBD1. Here the CDR3 reads CASSLGQGESTEAFF. The CDR3 DNA reads as TGTGCCAGCAGCCTTGGACAGGGGGAGAGCACTGAAGCTTTCTTT.